This TCR beta chain was obtained from a study of T cell responses to AZD1222 COVID-19 vaccine. Notes on the study in general: Increased Spike-specific TCR breadth and depth were observed after two AZD1222 doses. The donor group comprised mostly white British people and more females; the analysis possibly underestimated clonal diversity.

This clone appeared a few times. Its specificity is not known. The CDR3 is 16 residues long. Trimming left V 8 bases short and J 5 bases short, with 22 bases between. CDR1 is SGHAT, CDR2 FQNNGV, per germline. The method was immunoSEQ multiplex PCR; TCRdb's version includes in-frame clones alone and lacks a portion of them. The top ten hold roughly 10% of the sample, which has 150,000 to 190,000 clones, about 89% seen once. The TCR was taken from an adult who received the AZD1222 COVID-19 vaccine. J is TRBJ2-1 and V is TRBV11-2; D perhaps matches TRBD2 (5 bases). The specimen comprised peripheral blood, sampled 28 days after the second AZD1222 dose. The DNA of the CDR3 is TGTGCCAGCTATCTTAGGTCCAGAGGGCAGGACAATGAGCAGTTCTTC. It translates to CASYLRSRGQDNEQFF.